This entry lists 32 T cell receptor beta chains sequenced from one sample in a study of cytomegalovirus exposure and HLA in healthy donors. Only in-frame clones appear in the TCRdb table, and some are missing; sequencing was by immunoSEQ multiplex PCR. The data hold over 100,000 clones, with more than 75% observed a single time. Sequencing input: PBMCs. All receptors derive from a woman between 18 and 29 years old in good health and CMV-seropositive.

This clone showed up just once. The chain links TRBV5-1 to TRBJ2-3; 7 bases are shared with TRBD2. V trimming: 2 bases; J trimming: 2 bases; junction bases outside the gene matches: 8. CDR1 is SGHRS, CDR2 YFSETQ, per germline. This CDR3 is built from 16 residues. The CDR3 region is CASSFGERGPTDTQYF. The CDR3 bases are TGCGCCAGCAGCTTTGGAGAGCGGGGCCCCACAGATACGCAGTATTTT.

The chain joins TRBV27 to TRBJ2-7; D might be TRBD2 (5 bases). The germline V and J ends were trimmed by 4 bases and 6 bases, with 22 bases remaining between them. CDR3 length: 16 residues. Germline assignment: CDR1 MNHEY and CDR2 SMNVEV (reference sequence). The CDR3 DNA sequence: TGTGCCAGCAGTTACCCCGAGGGCGACACAGCAGGCGAGCAGTACTTC. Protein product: CASSYPEGDTAGEQYF.

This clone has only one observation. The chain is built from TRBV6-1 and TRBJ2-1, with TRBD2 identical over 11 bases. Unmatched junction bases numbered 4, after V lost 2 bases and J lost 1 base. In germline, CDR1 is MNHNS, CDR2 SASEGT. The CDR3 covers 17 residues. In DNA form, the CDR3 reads TGTGCCAGCAGTGAAACTAGCGGGGGCTCTTCCTACAATGAGCAGTTCTTC. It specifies CASSETSGGSSYNEQFF.

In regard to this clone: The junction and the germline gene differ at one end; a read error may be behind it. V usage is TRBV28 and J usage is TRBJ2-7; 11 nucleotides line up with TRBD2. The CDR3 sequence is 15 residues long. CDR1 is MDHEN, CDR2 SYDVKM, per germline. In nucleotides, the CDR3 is TGTGCCAGCAGTGGCCCCCTTCGGACTAGCGGGTCTTTGGACTTC. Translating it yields CASSGPLRTSGSLDF.

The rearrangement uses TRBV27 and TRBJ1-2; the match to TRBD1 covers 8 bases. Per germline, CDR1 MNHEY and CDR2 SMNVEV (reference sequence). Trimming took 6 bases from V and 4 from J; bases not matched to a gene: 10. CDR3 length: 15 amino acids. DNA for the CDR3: TGTGCCAGCAGCCCACCTCCCGACAGGGGCTATGGCTACACCTTC. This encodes CASSPPPDRGYGYTF.

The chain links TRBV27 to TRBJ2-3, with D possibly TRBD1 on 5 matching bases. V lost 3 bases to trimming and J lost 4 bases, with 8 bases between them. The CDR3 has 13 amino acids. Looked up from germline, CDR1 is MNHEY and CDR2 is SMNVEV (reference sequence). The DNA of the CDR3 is TGTGCCAGCAGTTTGCGCAGGGCAGATACGCAGTATTTT. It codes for CASSLRRADTQYF.

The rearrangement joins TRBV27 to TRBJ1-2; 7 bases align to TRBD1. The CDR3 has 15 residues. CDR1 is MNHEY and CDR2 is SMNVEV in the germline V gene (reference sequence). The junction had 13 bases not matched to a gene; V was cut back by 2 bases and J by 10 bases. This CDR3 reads CASSLTSGTVMDYTF. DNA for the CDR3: TGTGCCAGCAGTTTAACTTCCGGGACAGTCATGGACTACACCTTC.

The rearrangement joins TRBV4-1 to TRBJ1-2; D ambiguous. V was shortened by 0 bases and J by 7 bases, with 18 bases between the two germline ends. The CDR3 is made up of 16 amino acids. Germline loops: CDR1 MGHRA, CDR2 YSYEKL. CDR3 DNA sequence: TGCGCCAGCAGCCAAGAGCCCTCTGCGTCTCTTGTTGGCTACACCTTC. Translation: CASSQEPSASLVGYTF.

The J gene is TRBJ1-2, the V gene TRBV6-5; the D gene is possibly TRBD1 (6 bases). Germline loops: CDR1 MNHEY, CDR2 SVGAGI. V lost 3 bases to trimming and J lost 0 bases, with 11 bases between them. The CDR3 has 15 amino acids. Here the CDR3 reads CASSYGGTPNYGYTF. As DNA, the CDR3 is TGTGCCAGCAGTTATGGGGGCACCCCTAACTATGGCTACACCTTC.

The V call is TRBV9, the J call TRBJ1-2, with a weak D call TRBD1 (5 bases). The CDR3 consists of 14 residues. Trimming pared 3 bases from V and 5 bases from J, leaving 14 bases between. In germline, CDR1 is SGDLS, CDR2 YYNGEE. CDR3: CASSGTDGGYGYTF. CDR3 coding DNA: TGTGCCAGCAGCGGGACGGACGGGGGGTATGGCTACACCTTC.

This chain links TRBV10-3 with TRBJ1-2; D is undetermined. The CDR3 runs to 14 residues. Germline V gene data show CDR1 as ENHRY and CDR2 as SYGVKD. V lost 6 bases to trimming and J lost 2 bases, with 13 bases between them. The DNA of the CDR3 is TGTGCCATCAGAACGGGGTCCACCAACTATGGCTACACCTTC. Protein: CAIRTGSTNYGYTF.

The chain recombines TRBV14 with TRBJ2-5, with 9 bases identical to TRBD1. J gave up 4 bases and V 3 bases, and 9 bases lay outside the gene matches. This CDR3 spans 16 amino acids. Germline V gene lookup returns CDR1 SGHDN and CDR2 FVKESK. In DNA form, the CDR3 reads TGTGCCAGCAGCCATAGAAACAGGGGGCTCGGAGAGACCCAGTACTTC. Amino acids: CASSHRNRGLGETQYF.

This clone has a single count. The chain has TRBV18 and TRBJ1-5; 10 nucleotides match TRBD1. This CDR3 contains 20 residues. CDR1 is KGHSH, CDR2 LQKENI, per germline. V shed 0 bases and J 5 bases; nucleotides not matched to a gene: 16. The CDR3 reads CASSPPVYGRTGGFYQPQHF. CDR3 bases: TGTGCCAGCTCACCACCGGTCTATGGGAGGACAGGGGGATTTTATCAGCCCCAGCATTTT.

The CDR3 sequence: CASSPGLTSTDTQYF. The CDR3 DNA follows: TGTGCCAGCAGCCCGGGACTAACTAGCACAGATACGCAGTATTTT. The chain uses TRBV5-6 and TRBJ2-3, with 7 bases lining up with TRBD2. J was trimmed by 0 bases and V by 4 bases; bases with no gene match: 5. Looked up from germline, CDR1 is SGHDT and CDR2 is YYEEEE. CDR3 length: 15 amino acids. Full variable domain (rest looked up from reference TRBV5-6 and TRBJ2-3): DAGVTQSPTHLIKTRGQQVTLRCSPKSGHDTVSWYQQALGQGPQFIFQYYEEEERQRGNFPDRFSGHQFPNYSSELNVNALLLGDSALYLCASSPGLTSTDTQYFGPGTRLTVL.

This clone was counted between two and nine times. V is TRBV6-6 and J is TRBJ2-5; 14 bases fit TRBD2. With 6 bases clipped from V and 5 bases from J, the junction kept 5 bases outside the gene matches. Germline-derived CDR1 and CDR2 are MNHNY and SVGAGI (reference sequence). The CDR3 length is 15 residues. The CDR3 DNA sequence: TGTGCCAGCAGAGCGACTAGCGGGGGGGCCGAGACCCAGTACTTC. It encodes CASRATSGGAETQYF.

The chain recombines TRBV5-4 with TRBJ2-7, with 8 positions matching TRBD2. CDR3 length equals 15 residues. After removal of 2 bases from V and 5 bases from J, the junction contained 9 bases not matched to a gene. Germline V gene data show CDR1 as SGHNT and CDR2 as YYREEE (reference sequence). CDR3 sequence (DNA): TGTGCCAGCAGCTTAGCGGGGACTAGAAGGAACGAGCAGTACTTC. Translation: CASSLAGTRRNEQYF.

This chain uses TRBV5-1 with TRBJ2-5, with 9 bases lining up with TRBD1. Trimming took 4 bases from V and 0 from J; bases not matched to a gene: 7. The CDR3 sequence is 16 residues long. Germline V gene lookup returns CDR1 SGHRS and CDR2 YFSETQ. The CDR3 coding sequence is TGCGCCAGCAGCAACGGTAACAGGGGGCACCAAGAGACCCAGTACTTC. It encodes CASSNGNRGHQETQYF.

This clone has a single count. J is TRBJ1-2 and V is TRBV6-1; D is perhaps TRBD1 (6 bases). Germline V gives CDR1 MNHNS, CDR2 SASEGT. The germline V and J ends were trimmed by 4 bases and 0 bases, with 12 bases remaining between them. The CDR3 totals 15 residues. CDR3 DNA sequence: TGTGCCAGCAGTGTAGACAGGAGATCTAACTATGGCTACACCTTC. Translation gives CASSVDRRSNYGYTF.

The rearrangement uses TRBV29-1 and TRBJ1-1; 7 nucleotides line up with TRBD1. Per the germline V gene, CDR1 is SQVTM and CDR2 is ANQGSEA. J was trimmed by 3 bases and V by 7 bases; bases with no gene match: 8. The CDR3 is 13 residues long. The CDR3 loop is CSAVPGGYTEAFF. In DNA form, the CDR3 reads TGCAGCGCCGTTCCAGGGGGATACACTGAAGCTTTCTTT.

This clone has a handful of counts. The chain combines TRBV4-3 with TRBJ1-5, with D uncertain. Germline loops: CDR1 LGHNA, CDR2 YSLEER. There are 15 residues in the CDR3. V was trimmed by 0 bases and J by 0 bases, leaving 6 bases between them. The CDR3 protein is CASSQDQNSNQPQHF. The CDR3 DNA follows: TGCGCCAGCAGCCAAGATCAGAATAGCAATCAGCCCCAGCATTTT.

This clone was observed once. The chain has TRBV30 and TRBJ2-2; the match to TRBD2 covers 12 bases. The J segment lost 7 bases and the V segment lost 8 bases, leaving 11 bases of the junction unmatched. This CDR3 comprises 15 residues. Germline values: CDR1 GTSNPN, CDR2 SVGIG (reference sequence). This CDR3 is CAQTTSGSLIGELFF. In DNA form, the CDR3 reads TGTGCCCAGACGACTAGCGGGAGTCTTATCGGGGAGCTGTTTTTT.

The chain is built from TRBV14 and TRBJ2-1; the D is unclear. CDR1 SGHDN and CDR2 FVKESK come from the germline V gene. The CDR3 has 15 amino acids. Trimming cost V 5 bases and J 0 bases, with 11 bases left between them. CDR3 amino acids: CASSAIGRSYNEQFF. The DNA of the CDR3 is TGTGCCAGCAGCGCTATCGGTCGCTCCTACAATGAGCAGTTCTTC.

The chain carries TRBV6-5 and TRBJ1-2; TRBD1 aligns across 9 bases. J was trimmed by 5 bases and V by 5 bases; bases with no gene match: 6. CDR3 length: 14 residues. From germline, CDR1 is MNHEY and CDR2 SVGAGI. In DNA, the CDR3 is TGTGCCAGCAGTCGGGACAGGGATACGTATGGCTACACCTTC. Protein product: CASSRDRDTYGYTF.

CDR3 sequence (DNA): TGTGCCAGTAGAGATACAGGGGCCTACACCTTC. Translating gives CASRDTGAYTF. The chain recombines TRBV19 with TRBJ1-2; 7 bases fit TRBD1. The length of the CDR3 is 11 residues. The V gene end was trimmed by 6 bases and the J gene end by 10 bases; junction bases not matched to a gene: 5. Germline values: CDR1 LNHDA, CDR2 SQIVND (reference sequence).

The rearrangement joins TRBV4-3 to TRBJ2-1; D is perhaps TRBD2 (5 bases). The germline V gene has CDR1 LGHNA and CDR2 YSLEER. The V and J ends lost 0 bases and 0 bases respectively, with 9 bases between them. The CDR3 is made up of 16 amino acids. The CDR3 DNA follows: TGCGCCAGCAGCCAAGAGAGCCGGGACTCCTACAATGAGCAGTTCTTC. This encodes CASSQESRDSYNEQFF.

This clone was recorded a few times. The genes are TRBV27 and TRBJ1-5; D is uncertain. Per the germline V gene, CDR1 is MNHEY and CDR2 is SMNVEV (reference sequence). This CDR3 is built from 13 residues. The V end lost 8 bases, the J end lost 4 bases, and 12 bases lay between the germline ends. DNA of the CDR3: TGTGCCAGCCGCTTGCGGGGTAATCAGCCCCAGCATTTT. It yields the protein CASRLRGNQPQHF.

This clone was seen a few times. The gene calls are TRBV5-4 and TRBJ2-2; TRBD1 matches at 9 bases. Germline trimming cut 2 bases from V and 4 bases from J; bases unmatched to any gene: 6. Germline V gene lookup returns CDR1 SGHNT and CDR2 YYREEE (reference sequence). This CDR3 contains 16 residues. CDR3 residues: CASSLQGARGTGELFF. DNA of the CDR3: TGTGCCAGCAGCTTACAGGGGGCTCGCGGCACCGGGGAGCTGTTTTTT.

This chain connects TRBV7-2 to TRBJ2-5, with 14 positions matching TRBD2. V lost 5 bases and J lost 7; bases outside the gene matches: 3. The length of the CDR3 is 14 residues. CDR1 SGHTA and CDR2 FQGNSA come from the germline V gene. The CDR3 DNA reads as TGTGCCAGCAGCCAAGGACTAGCGGGAGGGACCCAGTACTTC. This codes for CASSQGLAGGTQYF.

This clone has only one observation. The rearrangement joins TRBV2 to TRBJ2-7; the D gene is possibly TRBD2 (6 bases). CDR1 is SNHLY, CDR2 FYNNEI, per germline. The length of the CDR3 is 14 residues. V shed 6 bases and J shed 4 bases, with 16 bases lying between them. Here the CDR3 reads CASRTHGTSYEQYF. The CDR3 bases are TGTGCCAGCAGAACCCACGGGACTTCGTACGAGCAGTACTTC. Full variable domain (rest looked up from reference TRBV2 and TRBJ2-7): EPEVTQTPSHQVTQMGQEVILRCVPISNHLYFYWYRQILGQKVEFLVSFYNNEISEKSEIFDDQFSVERPDGSNFTLKIRSTKLEDSAMYFCASRTHGTSYEQYFGPGTRLTVT.

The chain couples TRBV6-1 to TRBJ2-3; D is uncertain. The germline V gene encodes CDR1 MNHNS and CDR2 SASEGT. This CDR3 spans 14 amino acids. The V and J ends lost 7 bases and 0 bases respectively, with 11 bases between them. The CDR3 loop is CASNGGLSTDTQYF. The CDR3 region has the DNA TGTGCCAGCAATGGCGGCTTAAGCACAGATACGCAGTATTTT.

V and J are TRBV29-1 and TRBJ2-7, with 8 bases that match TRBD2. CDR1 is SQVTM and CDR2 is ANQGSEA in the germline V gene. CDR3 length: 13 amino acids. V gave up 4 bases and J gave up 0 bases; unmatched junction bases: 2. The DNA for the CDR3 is TGCAGCGTTGCCGGGGGGGACTCCTACGAGCAGTACTTC. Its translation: CSVAGGDSYEQYF.

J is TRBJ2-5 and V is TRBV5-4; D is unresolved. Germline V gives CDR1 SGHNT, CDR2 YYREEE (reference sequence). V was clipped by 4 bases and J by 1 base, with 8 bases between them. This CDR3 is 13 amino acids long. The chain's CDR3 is CASSSDPQETQYF. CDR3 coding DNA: TGTGCCAGCAGCAGCGACCCCCAAGAGACCCAGTACTTC.